These 7 T cell receptor beta chains were sequenced from one sample in a study of T cells in localized non-small cell lung cancer. Data came from immunoSEQ multiplex PCR; TCRdb stores just in-frame clones and leaves some out. This table holds tens of thousands of clones, roughly 80% found once. Here the sequenced sample was PBMCs, taken before any cancer treatment. The receptor source for this set is a man aged 35 to 69 with stage II lung adenocarcinoma.

This chain uses TRBV2 with TRBJ1-1; no firm D call. Trimming stripped 5 bases from V and 8 bases from J, with 12 bases between. CDR1 SNHLY and CDR2 FYNNEI come from the germline V gene. This CDR3 spans 12 amino acids. The DNA of the CDR3 is TGTGCCAGCAGTCTTGACACAACGGAAGCTTTCTTT. The encoded protein is CASSLDTTEAFF.

The chain links TRBV5-1 to TRBJ2-5; D perhaps matches TRBD1 (5 bases). Germline V CDR1 and CDR2: SGHRS, YFSETQ. The CDR3 sequence is 14 residues long. Trimming took off 0 bases at V and 1 base at J, with 7 bases between the two ends. Here the CDR3 DNA reads TGCGCCAGCAGCTTGGAACAGGTCCAAGAGACCCAGTACTTC. Translating gives CASSLEQVQETQYF.

The rearrangement joins TRBV6-5 to TRBJ2-2; 8 bases fit TRBD1. With V trimmed by 9 bases and J by 1 base, 4 bases remained unmatched. The CDR3 has 14 residues. CDR1 is MNHEY and CDR2 is SVGAGI in the germline V gene. In DNA form, the CDR3 reads TGTGCCAGTCGGACAGGGCGGAACACCGGGGAGCTGTTTTTT. It translates to CASRTGRNTGELFF.

V gene TRBV11-3 combines with J gene TRBJ2-1; 7 bases align to TRBD1. CDR3 length: 15 amino acids. Losses at the gene ends were 5 bases for V and 5 bases for J; bases not matched to a gene: 9. Germline V gene data show CDR1 as SGHNT and CDR2 as YENEEA. In DNA, the CDR3 is TGTGCCAGCAGCGCCTCAAGGGGGCACAACAATGAGCAGTTCTTC. It is translated as CASSASRGHNNEQFF.

The V and J genes are TRBV19 and TRBJ1-3; TRBD1 aligns across 7 bases. Per germline, CDR1 LNHDA and CDR2 SQIVND (reference sequence). Trimming at V came to 5 bases and at J to 0 bases, leaving 10 bases not matched to a gene. CDR3 length: 17 amino acids. CDR3 coding DNA: TGTGCCAGTAGTGGCCAGACAGGACAGGCCTCTGGAAACACCATATATTTT. Its protein product is CASSGQTGQASGNTIYF.

The chain combines TRBV2 with TRBJ2-7, with D unclear. Germline V gives CDR1 SNHLY, CDR2 FYNNEI. CDR3 size: 13 residues. The ends were cut back, 3 bases at V and 3 bases at J, with 9 bases in the middle. CDR3 sequence: CASSEQTHYEQYF. CDR3 coding DNA: TGTGCCAGCAGTGAGCAGACTCACTACGAGCAGTACTTC.

This clone was detected once. V is TRBV7-6 and J is TRBJ2-1; D may be TRBD2 (7 bases). V was trimmed by 3 bases and J by 0 bases, leaving 12 bases between them. The CDR3 sequence is 16 residues long. Germline V gives CDR1 SGHVS, CDR2 FNYEAQ. CDR3 protein: CASSLGGGGSYNEQFF. The DNA for the CDR3 is TGTGCCAGCAGCTTGGGAGGGGGGGGCTCCTACAATGAGCAGTTCTTC.